This T cell receptor beta chain was identified in a study of T cells after yellow fever vaccination. Template switching by 5'RACE produced TCR cDNA, adding a universal primer site and UMIs. MiXCR was run by TCRdb on the 5' RACE reads, yielding one entry per CDR3 protein. Of 350,000 to 550,000 distinct CDR3 sequences listed, around a sixth are singletons. The length of the CDR3 is 15 residues. Germline V lookup: CDR1 SSHAT, CDR2 FNYEAQ (reference sequence). General study findings and limits: A small share of clonotypes appeared in both CD4 and CD8 compartments.

Regarding this clonotype: What it recognizes is unknown. At one of its ends the junction is not consistent with the germline gene, which may arise from a read error.

Sequenced here: PBMCs, sampled before the yellow fever booster vaccination. The V gene is TRBV7-7, the J gene TRBJ2-3; no reliable D call. This sequence originates from a man aged 18 to 30 who received the YFV17D yellow fever vaccine. CDR3 nucleotides: TGTGCTAGCAGTGCCGGCTCCCCGGGCACAGATACGCAGTATTTT. This sequence encodes CASSAGSPGTDTQYF. Full variable domain (outside the CDR3, taken from reference TRBV7-7 and TRBJ2-3): GAGVSQSPRYKVTKRGQDVTLRCDPISSHATLYWYQQALGQGPEFLTYFNYEAQPDKSGLPSDRFSAERPEGSISTLTIQRTEQRDSAMYRCASSAGSPGTDTQYFGPGTRLTVL.